This paragraph reports one TCR beta chain. Germline V gene sequence: CDR1 LNHDA, CDR2 SQIVND (reference sequence). Trimming shortened V by 3 bases and J by 7 bases, and 13 bases separated the two germline ends. CDR3 length: 14 residues. This record belongs to a study of OX40 agonist ivuxolimab in advanced cancers. The assay was immunoSEQ multiplex PCR, and TCRdb's table has in-frame clones only and misses some. Altogether some 80,000 clones are present, about nine tenths being singletons, with the ten largest covering roughly 0.33%. The V and J genes are TRBV19 and TRBJ1-5; D is possibly TRBD1 (5 bases). This TCR was sampled from an adult with an advanced solid tumor such as melanoma, head and neck, liver or kidney cancer. This material consisted of CD4+ or CD8+ T cells sorted from blood, taken in a trial of the OX40 agonist ivuxolimab. Here the CDR3 DNA reads TGTGCCAGTAGTATTCGAGGGGTAAGACAGCCCCAGCATTTT. Protein product: CASSIRGVRQPQHF.